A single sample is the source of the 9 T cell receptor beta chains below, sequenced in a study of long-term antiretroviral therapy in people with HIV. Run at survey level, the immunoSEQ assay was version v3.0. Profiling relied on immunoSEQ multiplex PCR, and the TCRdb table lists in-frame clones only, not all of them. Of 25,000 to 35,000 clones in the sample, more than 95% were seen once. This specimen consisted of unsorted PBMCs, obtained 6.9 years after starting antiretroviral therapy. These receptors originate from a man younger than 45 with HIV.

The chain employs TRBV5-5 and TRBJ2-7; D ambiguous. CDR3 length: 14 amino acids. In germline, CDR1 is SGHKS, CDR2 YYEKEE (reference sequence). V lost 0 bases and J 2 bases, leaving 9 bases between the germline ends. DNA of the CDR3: TGTGCCAGCAGCTTGGAGGTCAGGACCTACGAGCAGTACTTC. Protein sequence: CASSLEVRTYEQYF.

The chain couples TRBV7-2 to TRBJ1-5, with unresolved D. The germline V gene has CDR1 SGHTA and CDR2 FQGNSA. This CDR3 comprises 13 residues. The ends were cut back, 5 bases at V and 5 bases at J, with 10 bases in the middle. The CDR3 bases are TGTGCCAGCAGCCCCTCCGGCGATCAGCCCCAGCATTTT. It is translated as CASSPSGDQPQHF.

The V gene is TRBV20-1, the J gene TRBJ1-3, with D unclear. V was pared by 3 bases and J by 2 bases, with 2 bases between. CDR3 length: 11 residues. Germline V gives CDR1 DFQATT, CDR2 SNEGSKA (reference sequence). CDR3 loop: CSASPGNTIYF. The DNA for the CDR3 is TGCAGTGCTAGTCCTGGAAACACCATATATTTT.

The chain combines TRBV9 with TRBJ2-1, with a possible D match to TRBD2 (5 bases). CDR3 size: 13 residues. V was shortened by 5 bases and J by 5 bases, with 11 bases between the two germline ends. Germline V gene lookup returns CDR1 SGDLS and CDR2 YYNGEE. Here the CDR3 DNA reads TGTGCCAGCAGGGGGTTGGGAGACAATGAGCAGTTCTTC. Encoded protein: CASRGLGDNEQFF. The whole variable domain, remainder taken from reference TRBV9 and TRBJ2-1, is DSGVTQTPKHLITATGQRVTLRCSPRSGDLSVYWYQQSLDQGLQFLIQYYNGEERAKGNILERFSAQQFPDLHSELNLSSLELGDSALYFCASRGLGDNEQFFGPGTRLTVL.

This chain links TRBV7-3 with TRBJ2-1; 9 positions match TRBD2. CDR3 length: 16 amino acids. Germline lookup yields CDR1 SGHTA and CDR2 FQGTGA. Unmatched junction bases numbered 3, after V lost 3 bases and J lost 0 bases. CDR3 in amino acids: CASSFKRGVSYNEQFF. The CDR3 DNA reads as TGTGCCAGCAGCTTCAAGCGGGGGGTCTCCTACAATGAGCAGTTCTTC.

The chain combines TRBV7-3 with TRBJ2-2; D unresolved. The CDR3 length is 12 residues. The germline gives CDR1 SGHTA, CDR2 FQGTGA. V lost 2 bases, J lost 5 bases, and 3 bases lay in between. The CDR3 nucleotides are TGTGCCAGCAGCTTACCAACCGGGGAGCTGTTTTTT. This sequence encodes CASSLPTGELFF.

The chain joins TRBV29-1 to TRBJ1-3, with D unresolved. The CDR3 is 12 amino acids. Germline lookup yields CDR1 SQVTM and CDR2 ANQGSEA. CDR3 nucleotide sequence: TGCACCTGTGCGACCTCTGGAAACACCATATATTTT. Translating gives CTCATSGNTIYF.

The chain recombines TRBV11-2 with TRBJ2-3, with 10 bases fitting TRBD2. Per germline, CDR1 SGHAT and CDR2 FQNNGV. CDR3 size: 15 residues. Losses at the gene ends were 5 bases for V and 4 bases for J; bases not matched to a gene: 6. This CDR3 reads CASSALAGGPDTQYF. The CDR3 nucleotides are TGTGCCAGCAGCGCCTTAGCGGGGGGACCAGATACGCAGTATTTT. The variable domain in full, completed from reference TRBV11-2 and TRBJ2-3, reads EAGVAQSPRYKIIEKRQSVAFWCNPISGHATLYWYQQILGQGPKLLIQFQNNGVVDDSQLPKDRFSAERLKGVDSTLKIQPAKLEDSAVYLCASSALAGGPDTQYFGPGTRLTVL.

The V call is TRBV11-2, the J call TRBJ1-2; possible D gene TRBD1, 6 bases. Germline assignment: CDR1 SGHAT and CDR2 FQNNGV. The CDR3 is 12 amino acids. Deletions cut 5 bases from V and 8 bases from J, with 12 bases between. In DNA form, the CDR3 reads TGTGCCAGCAGCGATACAGGGTGGGGCTACACCTTC. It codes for CASSDTGWGYTF.